These T cell receptor beta chains were read from a single sample in a study of cytomegalovirus exposure and HLA in healthy donors. The method was immunoSEQ multiplex PCR; TCRdb's version includes in-frame clones alone and lacks a portion of them. The sample comprises roughly 180,000 clones, less than 90% of which are singletons, and about 5% rests with the top ten. The sample comprised PBMCs. These receptors originate from a woman aged 50 to 65 in good health and CMV-seropositive. CDR3s include the opening cysteine and the closing phenylalanine or tryptophan. A D gene is named only where the DNA matches it firmly. For some rows the clone size is stated as once, few or many, or as a class when expanded; others skip it.

d_call	v_call	cdr3_length	clone_size	j_call	cdr3_aa	cdr3_nt
TRBD2	TRBV5-6	14	NA	TRBJ2-7	CASSLSSGSYEQYF	TGTGCCAGCAGCTTGTCTAGCGGGAGTTACGAGCAGTACTTC
NA	TRBV19	14	NA	TRBJ1-2	CASTRWGANYGYTF	TGTGCCAGTACTCGGTGGGGAGCTAACTATGGCTACACCTTC
TRBD2	TRBV6-5	15	few	TRBJ2-2	CASTPRREDVGELFF	TGTGCCAGCACCCCCCGGCGGGAGGATGTCGGGGAGCTGTTTTTT
TRBD2	TRBV29-1	17	NA	TRBJ2-7	CSVFRTSATRGPYEQYF	TGCAGCGTTTTCCGGACTAGCGCAACCAGAGGGCCCTACGAGCAGTACTTC
NA	TRBV6-5	12	NA	TRBJ1-2	CASRQQGYGYTF	TGTGCCAGCAGACAACAGGGTTATGGCTACACCTTC
TRBD1	TRBV9	15	NA	TRBJ1-4	CASSVEAGGQEKLFF	TGTGCCAGCAGCGTAGAGGCAGGGGGCCAAGAAAAACTGTTTTTT
TRBD1	TRBV6-5	15	NA	TRBJ2-5	CAGSSPGQGQETQYF	TGTGCCGGCAGTTCACCGGGACAGGGACAAGAGACCCAGTACTTC
TRBD1	TRBV10-2	14	NA	TRBJ1-1	CASRRQGEDTEAFF	TGCGCCAGCAGAAGACAGGGGGAGGACACTGAAGCTTTCTTT
NA	TRBV19	13	few	TRBJ2-7	CASNPAGSYEQYF	TGTGCCAGTAACCCTGCAGGGTCCTACGAGCAGTACTTC
NA	TRBV7-2	16	NA	TRBJ1-2	CASSLQVTGQLGGYTF	TGTGCCAGCAGCTTGCAGGTTACAGGGCAGTTGGGTGGCTACACCTTC
TRBD2	TRBV4-1	17	NA	TRBJ2-5	CASSQDRAGATQETQYF	TGCGCCAGCAGCCAAGATCGGGCGGGAGCAACTCAAGAGACCCAGTACTTC
TRBD1	TRBV2	14	few	TRBJ2-2	CASTGTGDTGELFF	TGTGCCAGTACCGGGACAGGGGACACCGGGGAGCTGTTTTTT
TRBD2	TRBV28	15	NA	TRBJ2-7	CASSRSSGRLIEQYF	TGTGCCAGCAGTAGAAGTAGCGGGAGGCTAATCGAGCAGTACTTC
NA	TRBV13	14	few	TRBJ1-1	CASSLLTQRQAAFF	TGTGCCAGCAGCTTATTAACCCAGAGACAGGCGGCTTTCTTT
NA	TRBV9	15	NA	TRBJ1-4	CASSPRGQLNEKLFF	TGTGCCAGCAGCCCCCGCGGACAGCTTAATGAAAAACTGTTTTTT
NA	TRBV27	16	once	TRBJ1-2	CASSLLSAGPSGGYTF	TGTGCCAGCAGTTTATTGAGTGCCGGCCCGTCGGGTGGCTACACCTTC
NA	TRBV5-1	15	NA	TRBJ1-1	CASSLWTAQNTEAFF	TGCGCCAGCAGCTTGTGGACAGCCCAGAACACTGAAGCTTTCTTT
NA	TRBV7-2	14	NA	TRBJ2-5	CASSSGRGLSEQYF	TGTGCCAGCAGCTCCGGACGAGGGTTGAGTGAGCAGTACTTC
NA	TRBV4-1	18	NA	TRBJ2-2	CASSQMAGTGIPGWELFF	TGCGCCAGCAGCCAAATGGCTGGTACCGGCATCCCGGGGTGGGAGCTGTTTTTT
TRBD1	TRBV28	14	NA	TRBJ2-7	CASRLTGTAPEQYF	TGTGCCAGCAGACTTACCGGGACAGCTCCCGAGCAGTACTTC
NA	TRBV4-3	15	NA	TRBJ1-6	CASSHLAGDNSPLHF	TGCGCCAGCAGCCATCTGGCAGGGGATAATTCACCCCTCCACTTT
TRBD1	TRBV7-2	15	once	TRBJ2-7	CASSADRGTHYEQYF	TGTGCCAGCAGCGCGGACAGGGGGACTCATTACGAGCAGTACTTC
TRBD1	TRBV7-3	14	few	TRBJ2-5	CASSLSWTGQTQYF	TGTGCCAGCAGCTTGAGTTGGACAGGACAGACCCAGTACTTC
NA	TRBV7-2	15	NA	TRBJ1-4	CASSPETTTNEKLFF	TGTGCCAGCAGCCCGGAGACGACAACTAATGAAAAACTGTTTTTT
NA	TRBV10-3	14	NA	TRBJ1-2	CAIRREDNSYGYTF	TGTGCCATCAGGAGGGAGGATAATTCTTATGGCTACACCTTC
NA	TRBV7-2	17	NA	TRBJ2-4	CASSPRGGDIAKNIQYF	TGTGCCAGCAGCCCCCGAGGCGGTGATATAGCCAAAAACATTCAGTACTTC
TRBD1	TRBV19	15	once	TRBJ2-7	CASSTTGTDVYEQYF	TGTGCCAGTAGTACCACAGGGACAGATGTCTACGAGCAGTACTTC
NA	TRBV9	15	NA	TRBJ2-1	CASSVATRGYNEQFF	TGTGCCAGCAGCGTAGCTACAAGGGGCTACAATGAGCAGTTCTTC
NA	TRBV10-3	13	NA	TRBJ1-1	CAHRLGGDTEAFF	TGTGCCCATCGTTTGGGAGGAGACACTGAAGCTTTCTTT
TRBD2	TRBV19	16	NA	TRBJ2-7	CASSRGGVSSTYEQYF	TGTGCCAGTAGTAGGGGGGGAGTCTCCTCTACCTACGAGCAGTACTTC
NA	TRBV7-3	15	few	TRBJ1-5	CASSWISGSNQPQHF	TGTGCCAGCAGCTGGATCTCAGGATCCAATCAGCCCCAGCATTTT
NA	TRBV11-3	11	NA	TRBJ1-1	CASGQGVEAFF	TGTGCCAGCGGACAAGGGGTTGAAGCTTTCTTT
NA	TRBV7-3	13	NA	TRBJ1-1	CAGSPRRNTEAFF	TGTGCCGGCAGCCCCCGTAGGAACACTGAAGCTTTCTTT
TRBD1	TRBV29-1	14	NA	TRBJ1-3	CSGRDRGTGNTIYF	TGCAGCGGTCGGGACAGGGGCACTGGAAACACCATATATTTT
NA	TRBV11-2	17	few	TRBJ1-1	CASSLARQVVMNTEAFF	TGTGCCAGCAGCTTAGCCCGACAGGTCGTGATGAACACTGAAGCTTTCTTT
NA	TRBV5-7	15	NA	TRBJ2-7	CASSSRMGQSVEQYF	TGTGCCAGCAGCTCAAGAATGGGACAATCTGTGGAGCAGTACTTC
NA	TRBV30	12	NA	TRBJ2-3	CAWSETTDTQYF	TGTGCCTGGAGTGAAACAACAGATACGCAGTATTTT
TRBD1	TRBV18	17	NA	TRBJ1-5	CASSPRQGQGGNQPQHF	TGTGCCAGCTCACCTCGACAGGGGCAAGGAGGCAATCAGCCCCAGCATTTT
TRBD2	TRBV7-3	15	NA	TRBJ2-1	CASSLRLAGHNEQFF	TGTGCCAGCAGCTTAAGACTAGCGGGGCACAATGAGCAGTTCTTC
TRBD2	TRBV28	14	NA	TRBJ2-1	CASKEAGGNNEQFF	TGTGCCAGCAAGGAAGCGGGAGGAAACAATGAGCAGTTCTTC
TRBD1	TRBV7-6	12	NA	TRBJ2-7	CASSKGAYEQYF	TGTGCCAGCAGCAAGGGGGCATACGAGCAGTACTTC
NA	TRBV10-1	14	NA	TRBJ1-1	CASSKSGDNTEAFF	TGCGCCAGCAGTAAGAGCGGGGATAACACTGAAGCTTTCTTT
TRBD1	TRBV18	14	NA	TRBJ2-1	CASSPGTDYNEQFF	TGTGCCAGCTCCCCCGGGACAGACTACAATGAGCAGTTCTTC
TRBD1	TRBV19	15	NA	TRBJ1-2	CASSMAAGGAYGYTF	TGTGCCAGTAGTATGGCCGCAGGGGGCGCCTATGGCTACACCTTC
NA	TRBV7-9	15	NA	TRBJ2-2	CASRRQLANTGELFF	TGTGCCAGCAGGAGACAGCTCGCGAACACCGGGGAGCTGTTTTTT
NA	TRBV6-1	13	NA	TRBJ1-2	CASSPDTLYGYTF	TGTGCCAGCAGTCCCGACACCCTCTATGGCTACACCTTC